Listed below are T cell receptor beta chains from one sample, sequenced in a study of blood T cells in healthy people across ages. TCRdb reprocessed the 5' RACE reads with MiXCR, giving one entry per CDR3 protein. This sample has hundreds of thousands of distinct CDR3 sequences, with roughly 60% found just once. Specimen: blood. The receptor set was obtained from a man younger than 45 in good health. Both conserved end residues are trimmed from each CDR3. Some rows mark clone size as missing; the rest say once, few, many or name a class of expanded clone.

abundance	v_gene	CDR3aa
.	TRBV18	ASSPRGQDYNEQF
few	TRBV7-2	ASSYHGTSRETQY
.	TRBV20-1	SATGWESYGYT
.	TRBV6-5	ASSYSGQSRSGNTIY
.	TRBV18	ASSPGLAGGAEQY
few	TRBV6-1	ASSEARSGANVLT
.	TRBV20-1	SADIGTGSYEQY
few	TRBV10-3	AISESQSYNEQF
.	TRBV12-3/TRBV12-4	ASSWDSFNEKLF
.	TRBV7-2	ASSWVLHNEQY
few	TRBV20-1	SARQADHREAF
.	TRBV7-8	ASSLTSWGLNEQF
.	TRBV6-2/TRBV6-3	ASMGGADYGYT
.	TRBV6-2/TRBV6-3	ASRPSFGPQH
.	TRBV6-4	ASSGQPRETQY